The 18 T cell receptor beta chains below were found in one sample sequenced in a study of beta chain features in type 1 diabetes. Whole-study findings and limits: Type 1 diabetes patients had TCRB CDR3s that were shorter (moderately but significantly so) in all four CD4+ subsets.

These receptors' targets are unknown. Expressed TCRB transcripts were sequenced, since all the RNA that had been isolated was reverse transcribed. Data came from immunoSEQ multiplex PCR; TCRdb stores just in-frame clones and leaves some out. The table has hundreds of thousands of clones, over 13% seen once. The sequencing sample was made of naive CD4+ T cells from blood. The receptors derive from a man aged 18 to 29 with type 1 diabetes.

Here the CDR3 reads CASSLARKGTEAFF. CDR3 coding DNA: TGTGCCAGCAGCTTAGCGAGGAAAGGGACTGAAGCTTTCTTT. The chain recombines TRBV11-1 with TRBJ1-1, with unresolved D. CDR3 length: 14 amino acids. The germline V and J ends were trimmed by 0 bases and 5 bases, with 10 bases remaining between them. CDR1 is SGHAT and CDR2 is FQDESV in the germline V gene (reference sequence).

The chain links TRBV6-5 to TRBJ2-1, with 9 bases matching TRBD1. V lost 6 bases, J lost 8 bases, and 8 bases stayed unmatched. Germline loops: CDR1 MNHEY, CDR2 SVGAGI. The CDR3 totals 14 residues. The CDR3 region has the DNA TGTGCCAGCAGAGCCGGGACAGGGCGAGATGAGCAGTTCTTC. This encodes CASRAGTGRDEQFF.

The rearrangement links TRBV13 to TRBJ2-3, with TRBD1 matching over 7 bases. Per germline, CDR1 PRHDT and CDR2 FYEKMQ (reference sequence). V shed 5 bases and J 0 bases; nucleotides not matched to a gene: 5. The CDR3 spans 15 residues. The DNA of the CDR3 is TGTGCCAGCAGCCAATACAGGGGAAGCACAGATACGCAGTATTTT. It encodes CASSQYRGSTDTQYF.

DNA for the CDR3: TGTGCCAGCAGTGTACAGGGACCGGCGCGGGGCTACACCTTC. It specifies CASSVQGPARGYTF. The V and J genes are TRBV6-1 and TRBJ1-2; a weak D match, TRBD1 (6 bases). Germline assignment: CDR1 MNHNS and CDR2 SASEGT. There are 14 residues in the CDR3. V was cut by 4 bases and J by 8 bases, with 17 bases left in between.

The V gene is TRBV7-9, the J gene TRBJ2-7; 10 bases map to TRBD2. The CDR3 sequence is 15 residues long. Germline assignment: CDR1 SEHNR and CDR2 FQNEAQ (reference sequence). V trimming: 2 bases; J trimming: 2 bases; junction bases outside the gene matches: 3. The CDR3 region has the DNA TGTGCCAGCAGCTTAAGAGGGACTAGCGCCTACGAGCAGTACTTC. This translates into CASSLRGTSAYEQYF.

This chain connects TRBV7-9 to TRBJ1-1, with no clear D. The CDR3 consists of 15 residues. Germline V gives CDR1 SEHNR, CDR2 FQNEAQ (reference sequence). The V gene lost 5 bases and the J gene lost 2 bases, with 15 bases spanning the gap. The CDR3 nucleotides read TGTGCCAGCAGCACCCGACTGAGTAGTAACACTGAAGCTTTCTTT. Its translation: CASSTRLSSNTEAFF.

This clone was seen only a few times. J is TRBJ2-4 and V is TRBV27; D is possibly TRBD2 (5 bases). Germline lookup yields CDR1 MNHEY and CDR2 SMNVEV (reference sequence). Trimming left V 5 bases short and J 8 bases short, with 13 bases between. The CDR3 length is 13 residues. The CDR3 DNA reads TGTGCCAGCAGTGGGCAGGCCGGGGACATTCAGTACTTC. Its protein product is CASSGQAGDIQYF.

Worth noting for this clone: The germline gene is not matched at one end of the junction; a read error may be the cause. The CDR3 is CAISDGQGGYERYF. DNA for the CDR3: TGTGCCATCAGTGATGGACAGGGAGGCTACGAGCGGTACTTC. The chain recombines TRBV10-3 with TRBJ2-7, with TRBD1 identical over 8 bases. The CDR3 has 14 amino acids. Germline V gene sequence: CDR1 ENHRY, CDR2 SYGVKD.

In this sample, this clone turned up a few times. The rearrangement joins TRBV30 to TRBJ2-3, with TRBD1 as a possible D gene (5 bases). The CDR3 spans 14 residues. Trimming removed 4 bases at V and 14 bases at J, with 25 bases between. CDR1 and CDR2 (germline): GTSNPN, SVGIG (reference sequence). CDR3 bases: TGTGCCTGGAATAATCCTGCCTTCGACAGCCGGTCGTATTTT. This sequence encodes CAWNNPAFDSRSYF.

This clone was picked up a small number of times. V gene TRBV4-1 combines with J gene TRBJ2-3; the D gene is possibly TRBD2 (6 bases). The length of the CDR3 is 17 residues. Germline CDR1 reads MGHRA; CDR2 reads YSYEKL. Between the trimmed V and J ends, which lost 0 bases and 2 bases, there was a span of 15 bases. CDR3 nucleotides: TGCGCCAGCAGCCAAGATCGAGGGACTGAAAACACAGATACGCAGTATTTT. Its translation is CASSQDRGTENTDTQYF.

Written as DNA, the CDR3 is TGTGCCAGCAGTGCGCCGGGCCCCGGGACTGAAGCTTTCTTT. Amino acid sequence: CASSAPGPGTEAFF. J is TRBJ1-1 and V is TRBV6-5; D remains ambiguous. Trimming took off 5 bases at V and 5 bases at J, with 15 bases between the two ends. This CDR3 contains 14 residues. The germline CDR1 and CDR2 sequences are MNHEY and SVGAGI.

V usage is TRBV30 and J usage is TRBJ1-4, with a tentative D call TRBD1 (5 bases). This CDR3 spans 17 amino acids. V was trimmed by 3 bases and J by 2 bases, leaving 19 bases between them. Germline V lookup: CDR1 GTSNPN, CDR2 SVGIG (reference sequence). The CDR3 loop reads CAWRTFSGGRTNEKLFF. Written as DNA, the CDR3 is TGTGCCTGGAGGACGTTTTCGGGGGGTCGTACTAATGAAAAACTGTTTTTT.

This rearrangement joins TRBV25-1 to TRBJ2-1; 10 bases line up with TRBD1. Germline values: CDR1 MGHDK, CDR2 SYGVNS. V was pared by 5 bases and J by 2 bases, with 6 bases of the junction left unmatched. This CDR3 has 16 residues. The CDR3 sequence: CASSQTGTGAYNEQFF. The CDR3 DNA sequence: TGTGCCAGCAGTCAAACCGGGACAGGGGCCTACAATGAGCAGTTCTTC.

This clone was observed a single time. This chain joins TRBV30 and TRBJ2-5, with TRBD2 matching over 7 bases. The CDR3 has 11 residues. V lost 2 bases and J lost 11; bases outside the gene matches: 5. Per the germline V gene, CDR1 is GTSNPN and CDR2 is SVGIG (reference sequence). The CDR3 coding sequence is TGTGCCTGGAGTTACTTGCGGGAGCAGTACTTC. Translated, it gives CAWSYLREQYF.

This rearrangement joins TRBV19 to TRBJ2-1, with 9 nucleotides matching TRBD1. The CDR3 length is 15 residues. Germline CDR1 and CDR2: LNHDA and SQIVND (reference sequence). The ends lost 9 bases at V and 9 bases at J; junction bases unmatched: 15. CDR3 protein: CASTLPGTGRSEQFF. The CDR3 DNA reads TGTGCCAGCACACTCCCCGGGACAGGGAGAAGTGAGCAGTTCTTC.

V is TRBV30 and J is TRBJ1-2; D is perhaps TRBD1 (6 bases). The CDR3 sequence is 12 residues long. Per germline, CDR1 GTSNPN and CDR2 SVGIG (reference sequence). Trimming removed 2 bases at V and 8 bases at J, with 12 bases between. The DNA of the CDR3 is TGTGCCTGGAGTAAAGACAGGTTGGGCTACACCTTC. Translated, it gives CAWSKDRLGYTF.

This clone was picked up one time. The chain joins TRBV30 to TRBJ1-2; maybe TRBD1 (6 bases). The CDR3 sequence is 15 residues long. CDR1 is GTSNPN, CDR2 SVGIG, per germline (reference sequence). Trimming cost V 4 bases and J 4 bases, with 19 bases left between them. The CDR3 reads CAWTRQEHYFYGYTF. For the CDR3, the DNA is TGTGCCTGGACAAGACAGGAGCACTACTTCTATGGCTACACCTTC. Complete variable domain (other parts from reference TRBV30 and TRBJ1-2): SQTIHQWPATLVQPVGSPLSLECTVEGTSNPNLYWYRQAAGRGLQLLFYSVGIGQISSEVPQNLSASRPQDRQFILSSKKLLLSDSGFYLCAWTRQEHYFYGYTFGSGTRLTVV.

CDR3 nucleotides: TGTGCCAGCAGTGCTGTTGGCACTGAAGCTTTCTTT. The encoded protein is CASSAVGTEAFF. This chain joins TRBV6-1 and TRBJ1-1; D is ambiguous. CDR3 size: 12 residues. Germline V gene sequence: CDR1 MNHNS, CDR2 SASEGT. The ends were cut back, 4 bases at V and 4 bases at J, with 7 bases in the middle.